The T cell receptor (beta chain) described here comes from a study of shared clonotypes between healthy human individuals. TCRdb keeps only in-frame clones here, not all; method: immunoSEQ multiplex PCR. The sample shows over a million clones, approximately 68% of them seen only once. Study-wide points: A reduction in generation probabilities was seen for non-shared clonotypes relative to those shared by all four donors.

The CDR3 extends over 14 amino acids. V dropped 2 bases and J dropped 3 bases, with 8 bases sitting between them. Germline CDR1 is MDHEN and CDR2 is SYDVKM. This clone was seen once. Its antigen is undetermined. The source is a man aged 18 to 29 in good health. This rearrangement joins TRBV28 to TRBJ1-3; D remains ambiguous. The sequencing input was memory CD4+ T cells sorted from blood. Subset described: CD45RA-negative fraction. Here the CDR3 DNA reads TGTGCCAGCAGTTTAGATCAGCTTGGAAACACCATATATTTT. As protein: CASSLDQLGNTIYF. Based on the CDR3 plus reference TRBV28 and TRBJ1-3, the full variable domain is DVKVTQSSRYLVKRTGEKVFLECVQDMDHENMFWYRQDPGLGLRLIYFSYDVKMKEKGDIPEGYSVSREKKERFSLILESASTNQTSMYLCASSLDQLGNTIYFGEGSWLTVV.